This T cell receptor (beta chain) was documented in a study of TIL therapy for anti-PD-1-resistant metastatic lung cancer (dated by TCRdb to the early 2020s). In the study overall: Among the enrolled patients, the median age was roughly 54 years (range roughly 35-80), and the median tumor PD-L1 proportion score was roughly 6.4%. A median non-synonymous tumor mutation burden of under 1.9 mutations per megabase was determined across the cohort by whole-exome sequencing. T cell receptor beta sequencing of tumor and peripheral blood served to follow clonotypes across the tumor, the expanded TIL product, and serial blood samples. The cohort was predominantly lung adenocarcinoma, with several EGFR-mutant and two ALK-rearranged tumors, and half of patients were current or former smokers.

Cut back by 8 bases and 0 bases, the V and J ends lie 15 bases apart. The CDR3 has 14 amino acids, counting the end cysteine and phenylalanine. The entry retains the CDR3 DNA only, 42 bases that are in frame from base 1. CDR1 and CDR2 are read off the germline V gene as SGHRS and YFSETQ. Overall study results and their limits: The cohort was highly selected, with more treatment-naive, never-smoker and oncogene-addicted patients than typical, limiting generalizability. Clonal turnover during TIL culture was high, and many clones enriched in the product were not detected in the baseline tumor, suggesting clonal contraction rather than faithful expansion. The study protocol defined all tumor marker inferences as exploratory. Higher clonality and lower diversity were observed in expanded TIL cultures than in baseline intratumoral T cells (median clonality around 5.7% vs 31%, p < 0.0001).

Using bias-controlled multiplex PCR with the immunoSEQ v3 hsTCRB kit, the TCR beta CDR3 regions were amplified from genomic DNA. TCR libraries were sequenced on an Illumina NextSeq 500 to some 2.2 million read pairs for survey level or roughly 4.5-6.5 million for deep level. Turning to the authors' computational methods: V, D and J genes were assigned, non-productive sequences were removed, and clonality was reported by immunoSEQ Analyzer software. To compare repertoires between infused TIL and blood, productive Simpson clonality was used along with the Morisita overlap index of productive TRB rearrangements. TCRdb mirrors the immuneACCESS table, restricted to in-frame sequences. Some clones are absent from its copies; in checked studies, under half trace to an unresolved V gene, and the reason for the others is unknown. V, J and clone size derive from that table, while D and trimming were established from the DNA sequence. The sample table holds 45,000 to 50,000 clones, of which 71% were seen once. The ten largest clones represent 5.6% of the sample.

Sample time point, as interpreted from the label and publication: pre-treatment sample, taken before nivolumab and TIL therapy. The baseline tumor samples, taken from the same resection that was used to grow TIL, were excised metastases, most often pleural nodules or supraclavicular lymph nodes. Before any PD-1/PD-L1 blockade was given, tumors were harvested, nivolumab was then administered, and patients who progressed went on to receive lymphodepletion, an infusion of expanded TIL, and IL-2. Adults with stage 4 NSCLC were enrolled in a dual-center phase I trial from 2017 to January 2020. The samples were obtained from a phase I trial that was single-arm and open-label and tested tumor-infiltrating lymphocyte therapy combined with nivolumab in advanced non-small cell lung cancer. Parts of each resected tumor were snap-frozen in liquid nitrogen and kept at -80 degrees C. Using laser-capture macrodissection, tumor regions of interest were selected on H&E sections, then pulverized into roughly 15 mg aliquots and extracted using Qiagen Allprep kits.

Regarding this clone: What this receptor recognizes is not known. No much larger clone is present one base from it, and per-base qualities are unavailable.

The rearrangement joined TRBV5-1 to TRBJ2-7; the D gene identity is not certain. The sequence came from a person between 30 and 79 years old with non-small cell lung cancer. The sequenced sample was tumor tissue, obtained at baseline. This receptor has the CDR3 CASRARASSYEQYF. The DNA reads TGCGCCAGTAGAGCCCGGGCTAGCTCCTACGAGCAGTACTTC.